The 29 T cell receptor beta chains below were found in one sample sequenced in a study of long-term antiretroviral therapy in people with HIV. Running of the v3.0 immunoSEQ assay took place at survey level. The data were produced by immunoSEQ multiplex PCR, yet TCRdb's version contains in-frame clones alone and is incomplete. The sample yields about 21,000 clones, approximately 88% seen once. This specimen was unsorted PBMCs, taken 0.9 years after starting antiretroviral therapy. These receptors were collected from a man in his late teens or twenties with HIV.

This chain uses TRBV7-9 with TRBJ1-2, with D hard to call. Germline CDR1 and CDR2: SEHNR and FQNEAQ (reference sequence). Trimming cost V 5 bases and J 3 bases, with 19 bases left between them. This CDR3 is built from 16 residues. The CDR3 loop reads CASSEVTGGSYYGYTF. CDR3 in DNA: TGTGCCAGCAGCGAGGTCACGGGAGGTTCGTACTATGGCTACACCTTC. The full variable domain, completed using reference TRBV7-9 and TRBJ1-2, is DTGVSQNPRHKITKRGQNVTFRCDPISEHNRLYWYRQTLGQGPEFLTYFQNEAQLEKSRLLSDRFSAERPKGSFSTLEIQRTEQGDSAMYLCASSEVTGGSYYGYTFGSGTRLTVV.

This sequence joins TRBV19 and TRBJ1-2, with D possibly matching TRBD1 (6 bases). Trimming left V 7 bases short and J 4 bases short, with 13 bases between. The CDR3 totals 13 residues. CDR1 is LNHDA and CDR2 is SQIVND in the germline V gene (reference sequence). CDR3 DNA sequence: TGTGCCAGTACCATGGGGGGCCCCTATGGCTACACCTTC. This sequence encodes CASTMGGPYGYTF.

The chain couples TRBV4-2 to TRBJ2-1, with TRBD2 matching 10 bases. Germline values: CDR1 LGHNA, CDR2 YNFKEQ. Germline trimming cut 0 bases from V and 8 bases from J; bases unmatched to any gene: 10. This CDR3 region has 17 residues. The CDR3 region has the DNA TGTGCCAGCAGCCAAGATAGGGTTAGCGGGGGGAGGTATGAGCAGTTCTTC. Residues: CASSQDRVSGGRYEQFF.

This sequence joins TRBV27 and TRBJ1-2, with D possibly being TRBD1 (6 bases). The V end was cut by 3 bases, the J end by 4 bases, with 15 bases between. This CDR3 comprises 15 residues. Germline loops: CDR1 MNHEY, CDR2 SMNVEV (reference sequence). The CDR3 protein is CASSLGIQGIYGYTF. The CDR3 DNA is TGTGCCAGCAGTTTGGGTATTCAGGGGATCTATGGCTACACCTTC.

The J gene is TRBJ2-2, the V gene TRBV5-1; a possible D gene is TRBD1 (5 bases). V lost 6 bases to trimming and J lost 0 bases, with 9 bases between them. The germline V gene encodes CDR1 SGHRS and CDR2 YFSETQ. CDR3 length equals 14 residues. For the CDR3, the DNA is TGCGCCAGCACCACGACAGCGAACACCGGGGAGCTGTTTTTT. Translating gives CASTTTANTGELFF.

This chain connects TRBV30 to TRBJ2-2, with D uncertain. Germline V CDR1 and CDR2: GTSNPN, SVGIG (reference sequence). V dropped 1 base and J dropped 2 bases, with 5 bases sitting between them. The CDR3 totals 13 residues. CDR3 protein: CAWSGINTGELFF. The CDR3 DNA follows: TGTGCCTGGAGTGGGATCAACACCGGGGAGCTGTTTTTT.

The chain combines TRBV10-3 with TRBJ2-5; 8 positions agree with TRBD2. There are 17 residues in the CDR3. Germline V CDR1 and CDR2: ENHRY, SYGVKD. The ends lost 2 bases at V and 5 bases at J; junction bases unmatched: 13. The CDR3 nucleotides read TGTGCCATCAGTGAGCCCGGCCGTACACCTAGCGGGGAGACCCAGTACTTC. Translation: CAISEPGRTPSGETQYF.

The chain joins TRBV28 to TRBJ1-5; no reliable D call. This CDR3 spans 14 amino acids. The germline V gene encodes CDR1 MDHEN and CDR2 SYDVKM. Trimming cost V 4 bases and J 5 bases, with 12 bases left between them. The DNA of the CDR3 is TGTGCCAGCAGTTCCCGGGTCAGTTATCAGCCCCAGCATTTT. The encoded protein is CASSSRVSYQPQHF. The whole variable domain, filled in from reference TRBV28 and TRBJ1-5, reads DVKVTQSSRYLVKRTGEKVFLECVQDMDHENMFWYRQDPGLGLRLIYFSYDVKMKEKGDIPEGYSVSREKKERFSLILESASTNQTSMYLCASSSRVSYQPQHFGDGTRLSIL.

The chain recombines TRBV28 with TRBJ1-2; 11 bases fit TRBD1. Germline trimming cut 6 bases from V and 6 bases from J; bases unmatched to any gene: 3. Germline loops: CDR1 MDHEN, CDR2 SYDVKM. CDR3 length: 13 residues. The DNA of the CDR3 is TGTGCCAGCAGAACGGGACAGGGGGATGGCTACACCTTC. This sequence encodes CASRTGQGDGYTF.

The CDR3 region has the DNA TGTGCCAGTAGTACCGGGGGGGCCGGGGAGACCCAGTACTTC. It codes for CASSTGGAGETQYF. The chain combines TRBV19 with TRBJ2-5, with TRBD2 matching 8 bases. Germline CDR1 LNHDA, CDR2 SQIVND (reference sequence). Germline trimming cut 4 bases from V and 5 bases from J; bases unmatched to any gene: 6. CDR3 length: 14 residues.

V usage is TRBV5-1 and J usage is TRBJ1-1; D is ambiguous. Trimming took off 0 bases at V and 3 bases at J, with 0 bases between the two ends. The CDR3 loop spans 11 amino acids. CDR1 and CDR2 (germline): SGHRS, YFSETQ. The CDR3 DNA sequence: TGCGCCAGCAGCTTGGACACTGAAGCTTTCTTT. Amino acid sequence: CASSLDTEAFF.

The gene calls are TRBV4-1 and TRBJ1-1; D is ambiguous. The CDR3 contains 17 residues. CDR1 is MGHRA and CDR2 is YSYEKL in the germline V gene. The V end lost 1 base, the J end lost 2 bases, and 17 bases lay between the germline ends. CDR3 loop: CASSQGPPRALNTEAFF. The CDR3 region has the DNA TGCGCCAGCAGCCAAGGGCCCCCCCGGGCCTTAAACACTGAAGCTTTCTTT.

J is TRBJ2-2 and V is TRBV6-1; unclear D gene. V lost 7 bases and J lost 5, with 11 bases in between. This CDR3 contains 13 residues. Germline V CDR1 and CDR2: MNHNS, SASEGT. CDR3 region: CASTRSETGELFF. The CDR3 DNA reads as TGTGCCAGCACCCGAAGCGAAACCGGGGAGCTGTTTTTT.

The chain carries TRBV10-3 and TRBJ1-1; D is uncertain. Germline V lookup: CDR1 ENHRY, CDR2 SYGVKD. Trimming left V 6 bases short and J 6 bases short, with 11 bases between. CDR3 length: 12 amino acids. CDR3 residues: CAIRDPRSEAFF. The CDR3 bases are TGTGCCATCAGAGATCCCAGGTCTGAAGCTTTCTTT.

The rearrangement joins TRBV7-9 to TRBJ1-3; the D is unclear. Trimming took 7 bases from V and 4 from J, leaving 11 bases between them. Germline CDR1 and CDR2: SEHNR and FQNEAQ (reference sequence). The CDR3 is made up of 13 amino acids. The CDR3 here is CASTDPQGNTIYF. The CDR3 DNA is TGTGCCAGCACGGACCCTCAAGGAAACACCATATATTTT.

The chain uses TRBV9 and TRBJ1-6; 10 bases agree with TRBD1. V gave up 0 bases and J gave up 9 bases; unmatched junction bases: 3. This CDR3 region has 15 residues. Germline loops: CDR1 SGDLS, CDR2 YYNGEE. CDR3 coding DNA: TGTGCCAGCAGCGTAGATGGGGACAGGGGTTCACCCCTCCACTTT. Translation gives CASSVDGDRGSPLHF.

The chain couples TRBV9 to TRBJ2-7; D is uncertain. Per germline, CDR1 SGDLS and CDR2 YYNGEE. V was clipped by 0 bases and J by 5 bases, with 15 bases between them. CDR3 length: 15 amino acids. For the CDR3, the DNA is TGTGCCAGCAGCGTAGAATCGGGCTGGGGTGACGAGCAGTACTTC. It specifies CASSVESGWGDEQYF.

This chain uses TRBV4-1 with TRBJ2-6; D not resolved. Germline CDR1 is MGHRA and CDR2 is YSYEKL. V was pared by 0 bases and J by 2 bases, with 11 bases between. The CDR3 sequence is 17 residues long. The CDR3 sequence is CASSQEYGQTGANVLTF. The CDR3 nucleotides read TGCGCCAGCAGCCAAGAGTACGGTCAAACTGGGGCCAACGTCCTGACTTTC.

The chain links TRBV13 to TRBJ1-3; D is ambiguous. V lost 5 bases and J 1 base, leaving 12 bases between the germline ends. Germline V gene data show CDR1 as PRHDT and CDR2 as FYEKMQ (reference sequence). The CDR3 has 15 residues. The CDR3 DNA sequence: TGTGCCAGCAGCCCTAGCCCAGATTCTGGAAACACCATATATTTT. Its protein is CASSPSPDSGNTIYF.

This clone came up once. This chain uses TRBV5-1 with TRBJ2-2, with D maybe TRBD1 (6 bases). Germline assignment: CDR1 SGHRS and CDR2 YFSETQ. The CDR3 covers 13 residues. V lost 4 bases, J lost 6 bases, and 10 bases lay in between. The CDR3 region has the DNA TGCGCCAGCAGCCAAACAGGGTCCGGGGAGCTGTTTTTT. Translation gives CASSQTGSGELFF.

In its sample, this clone was seen once. The chain employs TRBV9 and TRBJ2-1; a weak D match, TRBD2 (5 bases). Deletions cut 0 bases from V and 9 bases from J, with 19 bases between. CDR1 is SGDLS, CDR2 YYNGEE, per germline. CDR3 size: 16 residues. CDR3 coding DNA: TGTGCCAGCAGCGTAGGGACCCCTCCTCGTGCGGGTGAGCAGTTCTTC. This translates into CASSVGTPPRAGEQFF.

The CDR3, as DNA: TGTGCCAGCAGCTTACAGAGACGAGAGACCCAGTACTTC. Its protein product is CASSLQRRETQYF. The V and J genes are TRBV7-8 and TRBJ2-5, with no clear D. From germline, CDR1 is SGHVS and CDR2 FQNEAQ. The V and J ends lost 2 bases and 4 bases respectively, with 8 bases between them. The CDR3 runs to 13 residues.

This clone was seen just once. The V gene is TRBV27, the J gene TRBJ1-1; 7 nucleotides line up with TRBD1. The CDR3 contains 15 residues. From germline, CDR1 is MNHEY and CDR2 SMNVEV (reference sequence). Trimming took 9 bases from V and 3 from J; bases not matched to a gene: 13. CDR3 sequence (DNA): TGTGCCAGTCGCCTCGGGACAGCCTCTGACACTGAAGCTTTCTTT. Its protein is CASRLGTASDTEAFF.

This chain uses TRBV9 with TRBJ2-2; 8 bases line up with TRBD2. The germline V gene has CDR1 SGDLS and CDR2 YYNGEE. Losses at the gene ends were 5 bases for V and 0 bases for J; bases not matched to a gene: 3. The CDR3 sequence is 15 residues long. This CDR3 is CASRLGGANTGELFF. In DNA, the CDR3 is TGTGCCAGCAGACTCGGGGGGGCGAACACCGGGGAGCTGTTTTTT.

As DNA, the CDR3 is TGTGCCAGCAGTCCGCCCCTTTCCATCCCTGAAGCTTTCTTT. Translation gives CASSPPLSIPEAFF. This sequence joins TRBV28 and TRBJ1-1; D not resolved. This CDR3 spans 14 amino acids. Germline CDR1 MDHEN, CDR2 SYDVKM. V gave up 5 bases and J gave up 6 bases, with 16 bases separating them.

A remark on this clone: The junction does not match germline at one end; this may be a read error. The chain uses TRBV7-7 and TRBJ2-2; 8 bases align to TRBD2. The CDR3 runs 15 residues. Germline lookup yields CDR1 SSHAT and CDR2 FNYEAQ (reference sequence). CDR3 amino acids: CASSLGLANTGELFF. CDR3 sequence (DNA): TGTGCTAGCAGCCTTGGACTAGCAAACACCGGGGAGCTGTTTTTT.

The chain combines TRBV4-1 with TRBJ1-5; D gene ambiguous. Germline V CDR1 and CDR2: MGHRA, YSYEKL. This CDR3 contains 15 residues. Deletions cut 2 bases from V and 0 bases from J, with 8 bases between. CDR3 nucleotides: TGCGCCAGCAGCCAATACCCCGATAGCAATCAGCCCCAGCATTTT. The encoded protein is CASSQYPDSNQPQHF.

The chain links TRBV7-3 to TRBJ2-5; 9 positions agree with TRBD1. V was pared by 4 bases and J by 6 bases, with 6 bases of the junction left unmatched. Germline-derived CDR1 and CDR2 are SGHTA and FQGTGA. This CDR3 spans 14 amino acids. The CDR3: CASSSAGQGQTQYF. CDR3 coding DNA: TGTGCCAGCAGCTCTGCCGGACAGGGGCAGACCCAGTACTTC.

This chain uses TRBV10-3 with TRBJ2-2, with 7 bases matching TRBD2. Germline-derived CDR1 and CDR2 are ENHRY and SYGVKD. CDR3 size: 15 residues. With V trimmed by 5 bases and J by 4 bases, 7 bases remained unmatched. The CDR3 region is CAISPGGLITGELFF. In DNA form, the CDR3 reads TGTGCCATCAGTCCGGGGGGACTAATCACCGGGGAGCTGTTTTTT.